The 27 T cell receptor beta chains below all came from one sample that was sequenced in a study of T-cell memory formation after mild COVID-19. In TCRdb, the 5' RACE reads were re-called with MiXCR into one record per CDR3 protein. The repertoire has a few hundred thousand distinct CDR3 sequences, around an eighth of them found once; the top ten carry about 21%. Sequencing input: PBMCs or a T cell subset sorted from them (not recorded which). These receptors were taken from a man aged 18 to 29 who had mild COVID-19 (a few samples of this study predate the infection). Cell type and time point are not known.

V usage is TRBV12-3 or TRBV12-4 and J usage is TRBJ2-7; TRBD1 might be the D (6 bases). CDR3 length: 14 amino acids. Trimming cost V 2 bases and J 3 bases, with 11 bases left between them. CDR3 DNA sequence: TGTGCCAGCAGTTTACGGACAGCTATCTACGAGCAGTACTTC. This gives the protein CASSLRTAIYEQYF.

The genes are TRBV20-1 and TRBJ2-3, with no clear D. The germline gives CDR1 DFQATT, CDR2 SNEGSKA (reference sequence). The V and J ends lost 6 bases and 6 bases respectively, with 13 bases between them. This CDR3 has 12 amino acids. The DNA of the CDR3 is TGCAGTGCCGGTGGTAGCTCTGATACGCAGTATTTT. Translated, it gives CSAGGSSDTQYF.

This chain links TRBV12-3 or TRBV12-4 with TRBJ1-2; weak D call: TRBD1 (5 bases). The length of the CDR3 is 13 residues. V dropped 2 bases and J dropped 4 bases, with 8 bases sitting between them. The CDR3 region is CASSLWGIYGYTF. The CDR3 coding sequence is TGTGCCAGCAGTTTATGGGGGATCTATGGCTACACCTTC.

The sample holds many counts of this clonotype. The V and J genes are TRBV12-3 or TRBV12-4 and TRBJ2-5; the D gene could be TRBD1 or TRBD2 (5 bases each). V lost 5 bases and J 5 bases, leaving 12 bases between the germline ends. The CDR3 covers 13 residues. The CDR3: CASSTQGDETQYF. CDR3 sequence (DNA): TGTGCCAGCAGTACCCAGGGAGACGAGACCCAGTACTTC.

The chain carries TRBV7-9 and TRBJ2-1; D is perhaps TRBD1 (5 bases). The CDR3 is 16 amino acids. CDR1 and CDR2 (germline): SEHNR, FQNEAQ (reference sequence). The V end lost 1 base, the J end lost 3 bases, and 13 bases lay between the germline ends. CDR3 protein: CASSLELGASYNEQFF. The DNA of the CDR3 is TGTGCCAGCAGCTTAGAGTTAGGGGCTAGCTACAATGAGCAGTTCTTC.

The CDR3 loop reads CASSLAPVSNQPQHF. The DNA for the CDR3 is TGTGCCAGCAGCTTAGCGCCGGTTAGCAATCAGCCCCAGCATTTT. The chain couples TRBV7-2 to TRBJ1-5; no reliable D call. Trimming took off 0 bases at V and 0 bases at J, with 6 bases between the two ends. CDR1 and CDR2 (germline): SGHTA, FQGNSA. The CDR3 contains 15 residues.

This clonotype was counted a few times. The chain carries TRBV29-1 and TRBJ2-3; 8 nucleotides align to TRBD2. The J segment lost 5 bases and the V segment lost 7 bases, leaving 11 bases of the junction unmatched. CDR3 size: 14 residues. Germline CDR1 reads SQVTM; CDR2 reads ANQGSEA. The CDR3: CSGSNSGGEDTQYF. In nucleotides, the CDR3 is TGCAGCGGATCGAACAGCGGGGGCGAAGATACGCAGTATTTT.

Only a few counts were recorded for this clonotype. The rearrangement links TRBV3-1 to TRBJ1-2; 7 positions match TRBD1. The J segment lost 3 bases and the V segment lost 2 bases, leaving 9 bases of the junction unmatched. The CDR3 contains 16 residues. Germline CDR1 is LGHDT and CDR2 is YNNKEL (reference sequence). CDR3 in DNA: TGTGCCAGCAGCCAATATCTGGGGACAGATGACTATGGCTACACCTTC. It yields the protein CASSQYLGTDDYGYTF.

The J gene is TRBJ2-5, the V gene TRBV10-3, with D possibly being TRBD2 (6 bases). Trimming left V 3 bases short and J 3 bases short, with 11 bases between. CDR3 size: 14 residues. The germline CDR1 and CDR2 sequences are ENHRY and SYGVKD. The CDR3 DNA reads as TGTGCCATCAGTGATGCCGGGAGAGAAGAGACCCAGTACTTC. Its protein is CAISDAGREETQYF.

The chain has TRBV25-1 and TRBJ2-7; 7 positions match TRBD2. CDR1 and CDR2 (germline): MGHDK, SYGVNS. This CDR3 contains 12 residues. V lost 4 bases to trimming and J lost 9 bases; unmatched junction nucleotides: 6. This chain's CDR3 is CASSGPGRGQYV. CDR3 sequence (DNA): TGTGCCAGCAGTGGTCCAGGGAGGGGGCAGTACGTC.

The V and J genes are TRBV10-3 and TRBJ2-1; 7 bases map to TRBD2. CDR3 length: 17 residues. The V gene's germline CDR1 is ENHRY and CDR2 SYGVKD. V gave up 3 bases and J gave up 6 bases; unmatched junction bases: 14. The CDR3 DNA reads as TGTGCCATCAGTGATTCGGAGCGGGGAGTGCGGGGCAATGAGCAGTTCTTC. As protein: CAISDSERGVRGNEQFF.

This clonotype was counted at least ten times. J is TRBJ2-7 and V is TRBV6-5, with a weak D call TRBD2 (6 bases). From germline, CDR1 is MNHEY and CDR2 SVGAGI. V gave up 5 bases and J gave up 5 bases, with 16 bases separating them. The CDR3 is made up of 14 amino acids. For the CDR3, the DNA is TGTGCCAGCAGTCCCGGTGCGGGAACGCACGAGCAGTACTTC. This gives the protein CASSPGAGTHEQYF.

The chain combines TRBV30 with TRBJ2-1; TRBD1 is a possible D gene (5 bases). Germline CDR1 reads GTSNPN; CDR2 reads SVGIG (reference sequence). V lost 5 bases and J 5 bases, leaving 13 bases between the germline ends. This CDR3 spans 13 amino acids. CDR3 in DNA: TGTGCCTGGGACCAACAGGCGAACAATGAGCAGTTCTTC. It is translated as CAWDQQANNEQFF. The full variable domain, with the rest looked up from reference TRBV30 and TRBJ2-1, is SQTIHQWPATLVQPVGSPLSLECTVEGTSNPNLYWYRQAAGRGLQLLFYSVGIGQISSEVPQNLSASRPQDRQFILSSKKLLLSDSGFYLCAWDQQANNEQFFGPGTRLTVL.

This clonotype has more than one count but fewer than ten. V and J are TRBV6-5 and TRBJ1-1; the match to TRBD1 covers 8 bases. The germline V gene encodes CDR1 MNHEY and CDR2 SVGAGI. V gave up 5 bases and J gave up 7 bases; unmatched junction bases: 15. The CDR3 has 16 residues. Here the CDR3 reads CASSPKRRTGFLEAFF. In DNA, the CDR3 is TGTGCCAGCAGTCCTAAACGGAGGACAGGGTTCCTTGAAGCTTTCTTT.

This sequence joins TRBV5-1 and TRBJ1-5, with a possible D match to TRBD1 (6 bases). The CDR3 has 15 residues. V dropped 0 bases and J dropped 1 base, with 8 bases sitting between them. Germline lookup yields CDR1 SGHRS and CDR2 YFSETQ. The CDR3 DNA sequence: TGCGCCAGCAGCTTGGCGGGGGCCAGCAATCAGCCCCAGCATTTT. Protein: CASSLAGASNQPQHF.

The chain uses TRBV7-3 and TRBJ2-1; D may be TRBD2 (6 bases). Germline-derived CDR1 and CDR2 are SGHTA and FQGTGA. CDR3 length equals 13 residues. V was clipped by 4 bases and J by 7 bases, with 11 bases between them. The CDR3 DNA follows: TGTGCCAGCAGCTCACCGGCGGGGAATGAGCAGTTCTTC. Amino acid sequence: CASSSPAGNEQFF.

The chain employs TRBV6-1 and TRBJ1-5, with D hard to call. CDR3 size: 15 residues. Germline-derived CDR1 and CDR2 are MNHNS and SASEGT. The ends were cut back, 4 bases at V and 0 bases at J, with 10 bases in the middle. DNA of the CDR3: TGTGCCAGCAGTGGTTCCAGTTATAGCAATCAGCCCCAGCATTTT. Translating it yields CASSGSSYSNQPQHF.

This clonotype has a handful of counts. The rearrangement joins TRBV7-9 to TRBJ2-2; maybe TRBD1 (6 bases). Germline V gives CDR1 SEHNR, CDR2 FQNEAQ (reference sequence). Trimming pared 5 bases from V and 14 bases from J, leaving 18 bases between. The CDR3 length is 13 residues. The CDR3 DNA reads TGTGCCAGCAGCAGGGACACTGTTATCGGTCTGTTTTTT. Translating gives CASSRDTVIGLFF.

The rearrangement links TRBV4-1 to TRBJ2-5, with D possibly TRBD1 on 6 matching bases. V was pared by 2 bases and J by 4 bases, with 14 bases between. The CDR3 has 15 residues. Germline V lookup: CDR1 MGHRA, CDR2 YSYEKL. The CDR3 loop reads CASSQWNREGETQYF. As DNA, the CDR3 is TGCGCCAGCAGCCAATGGAACAGGGAAGGAGAGACCCAGTACTTC.

This clonotype was observed a handful of times. The genes are TRBV7-2 and TRBJ1-2, with D tentatively TRBD1 (6 bases). Germline-derived CDR1 and CDR2 are SGHTA and FQGNSA. The CDR3 consists of 14 residues. V dropped 5 bases and J dropped 4 bases, with 14 bases sitting between them. CDR3 sequence (DNA): TGTGCCAGCAGCCCCGGGGGCCAGAGCTATGGCTACACCTTC. It codes for CASSPGGQSYGYTF. The entire variable domain, with the rest obtained from reference TRBV7-2 and TRBJ1-2, is as follows: GAGVSQSPSNKVTEKGKDVELRCDPISGHTALYWYRQSLGQGLEFLIYFQGNSAPDKSGLPSDRFSAERTGGSVSTLTIQRTQQEDSAVYLCASSPGGQSYGYTFGSGTRLTVV.

The chain recombines TRBV10-2 with TRBJ1-6; D unclear. The CDR3 sequence is 14 residues long. V was clipped by 4 bases and J by 7 bases, with 11 bases between them. Germline-derived CDR1 and CDR2 are WSHSY and SAAADI. This CDR3 reads CASSVGRGNSPLHF. In DNA form, the CDR3 reads TGCGCCAGCAGTGTTGGCAGAGGGAATTCACCCCTCCACTTT.

This clonotype was counted only a few times. This chain joins TRBV5-4 and TRBJ2-7, with 11 bases fitting TRBD2. With V trimmed by 4 bases and J by 4 bases, 7 bases remained unmatched. This CDR3 is 15 amino acids long. Germline CDR1 is SGHNT and CDR2 is YYREEE (reference sequence). CDR3 bases: TGTGCCAGCAGCGTTAGCGGGGGGGCGTTTTACGAGCAGTACTTC. Protein product: CASSVSGGAFYEQYF.

This clonotype was observed a few times. The V gene is TRBV2, the J gene TRBJ2-1, with TRBD1 identical over 10 bases. Germline V gene sequence: CDR1 SNHLY, CDR2 FYNNEI. V gave up 7 bases and J gave up 8 bases; unmatched junction bases: 8. This CDR3 comprises 14 residues. The chain's CDR3 is CASNEGQGPDEQFF. As DNA, the CDR3 is TGTGCCAGCAACGAGGGACAGGGGCCGGATGAGCAGTTCTTC.

The chain is built from TRBV6-5 and TRBJ1-5; D is uncertain. CDR1 and CDR2 (germline): MNHEY, SVGAGI. The CDR3 spans 14 residues. Trimming pared 6 bases from V and 0 bases from J, leaving 9 bases between. The CDR3 region is CASSQLYSNQPQHF. Here the CDR3 DNA reads TGTGCCAGCAGCCAACTGTATAGCAATCAGCCCCAGCATTTT.

This clonotype has more than one count but fewer than ten. The rearrangement links TRBV4-1 to TRBJ2-7; maybe TRBD1 (6 bases). V gave up 1 base and J gave up 6 bases, with 19 bases separating them. This CDR3 is built from 16 residues. Germline V lookup: CDR1 MGHRA, CDR2 YSYEKL. This CDR3 reads CASSQGRGRTVREQYF. CDR3 bases: TGCGCCAGCAGCCAAGGCAGGGGACGGACAGTTCGCGAGCAGTACTTC.

This clonotype was detected ten times or more. The chain has TRBV12-3 or TRBV12-4 and TRBJ1-5, with D hard to call. Trimming pared 2 bases from V and 7 bases from J, leaving 24 bases between. The CDR3 contains 18 residues. CDR3 protein: CASSLPPSFGGAGQPQHF. The CDR3, as DNA: TGTGCCAGCAGTTTACCCCCCTCGTTCGGAGGAGCCGGGCAGCCCCAGCATTTT.

This clonotype has only a few counts. The rearrangement uses TRBV29-1 and TRBJ2-2; 7 positions match TRBD1. The CDR3 contains 12 residues. Germline loops: CDR1 SQVTM, CDR2 ANQGSEA. The ends lost 7 bases at V and 7 bases at J; junction bases unmatched: 6. DNA for the CDR3: TGCAGCGCGACAGGGCGGGTCGGGGAGCTGTTTTTT. Encoded protein: CSATGRVGELFF.